Listed below are T cell receptor beta chains from one sample, sequenced in a study of blood T cell repertoires in COVID-19. TCRdb's copy holds only in-frame clones and misses some; the assay was immunoSEQ multiplex PCR. The sample yields 62,000 or so clones, 88% seen once. Input material: peripheral blood. These receptors were taken from a human donor in a cohort sampled during active COVID-19. CDR3s include the opening cysteine and the closing phenylalanine or tryptophan. D genes are given only for firm matches. Rows give clone size only sometimes, using once, few, many, or a class for an expanded clone.

size | J | V | D | CDR3 | DNA
. | TRBJ1-4 | TRBV7-9 | . | CASSFTDLGGPDNEKLFF | TGTGCCAGCAGCTTCACCGATTTGGGGGGGCCTGATAATGAAAAACTGTTTTTT
. | TRBJ2-2 | TRBV6-6 | TRBD1 | CASSYNRGRPTGELFF | TGTGCCAGCAGTTACAACAGGGGGCGCCCCACCGGGGAGCTGTTTTTT
. | TRBJ1-1 | TRBV5-1 | . | CASSPDKWAEAFF | TGCGCCAGCAGTCCGGACAAATGGGCGGAAGCTTTCTTT
once | TRBJ1-4 | TRBV5-1 | TRBD1 | CASSFGDRDEKLFF | TGCGCCAGCAGCTTTGGGGACAGGGATGAAAAACTGTTTTTT
once | TRBJ2-1 | TRBV29-1 | TRBD1 | CSVEEDRLRNEQFF | TGCAGCGTTGAAGAGGACAGGCTCCGCAATGAGCAGTTCTTC
. | TRBJ2-3 | TRBV30 | TRBD2 | CAWSELAGKTDTQYF | TGTGCCTGGAGCGAGCTAGCGGGAAAGACAGATACGCAGTATTTT
. | TRBJ2-1 | TRBV11-2 | . | CASSWGGRRFDEQFF | TGTGCCAGCAGCTGGGGGGGGCGTCGGTTCGATGAGCAGTTCTTC
. | TRBJ2-3 | TRBV5-4 | . | CASSLGQRPDTQYF | TGTGCCAGCAGCTTGGGACAGAGACCGGATACGCAGTATTTT
. | TRBJ2-7 | TRBV6-2/TRBV6-3 | . | CASSYSRRREHEQYF | TGTGCCAGCAGTTACTCGAGGCGCAGGGAACACGAGCAGTACTTC
. | TRBJ2-7 | TRBV7-9 | TRBD2 | CASSLGGLAEIYEQYF | TGTGCCAGCAGCTTAGGAGGACTAGCGGAAATCTACGAGCAGTACTTC
. | TRBJ2-1 | TRBV7-2 | TRBD2 | CASSLTSGRANEQFF | TGTGCCAGCAGCTTGACTAGCGGGAGGGCTAATGAGCAGTTCTTC
few | TRBJ1-2 | TRBV5-1 | TRBD1 | CASSEGQDYGYTF | TGCGCCAGCAGCGAGGGACAGGACTATGGCTACACCTTC
few | TRBJ1-1 | TRBV7-9 | TRBD1 | CASSKTGGPNTEAFF | TGTGCCAGCAGCAAAACAGGGGGCCCGAACACTGAAGCTTTCTTT
once | TRBJ2-5 | TRBV7-9 | TRBD1 | CASSTYGTAQETQYF | TGTGCCAGCAGCACCTACGGGACAGCCCAAGAGACCCAGTACTTC
. | TRBJ1-5 | TRBV27 | TRBD1 | CASSLSTPGDRVNQPQHF | TGTGCCAGCAGTTTATCCACTCCCGGTGACAGGGTCAATCAGCCCCAGCATTTT
. | TRBJ2-1 | TRBV24-1 | TRBD2 | CATTPAGGAYNEQFF | TGTGCCACTACGCCAGCGGGGGGTGCCTACAATGAGCAGTTCTTC
few | TRBJ2-3 | TRBV4-2 | TRBD2 | CASSHRSGAGPSTDTQYF | TGTGCCAGCAGCCACAGATCCGGAGCGGGGCCTAGCACAGATACGCAGTATTTT
. | TRBJ2-5 | TRBV9 | TRBD2 | CASSARLAGGPETQYF | TGTGCCAGCAGCGCCCGACTAGCGGGGGGGCCCGAGACCCAGTACTTC
. | TRBJ1-4 | TRBV7-2 | TRBD1 | CASSQDRANEKLFF | TGTGCCAGCAGTCAGGACAGGGCTAATGAAAAACTGTTTTTT
. | TRBJ1-1 | TRBV18 | TRBD1 | CASSPTGGGEAFF | TGTGCCAGCTCACCGACAGGGGGCGGTGAAGCTTTCTTT
once | TRBJ1-4 | TRBV5-4 | . | CASSLTGSNNEKLFF | TGTGCCAGCAGCTTGACAGGGTCGAATAATGAAAAACTGTTTTTT
. | TRBJ2-1 | TRBV5-4 | TRBD2 | CASQRGFYNEQFF | TGTGCCAGCCAGCGGGGTTTTTACAATGAGCAGTTCTTC
. | TRBJ2-3 | TRBV5-1 | . | CASSSSTDTQYF | TGCGCCAGCAGCTCTAGCACAGATACGCAGTATTTT
once | TRBJ1-2 | TRBV5-8 | TRBD1 | CASTWTGNGYTF | TGTGCCAGCACTTGGACAGGGAATGGCTACACCTTC
. | TRBJ1-2 | TRBV28 | . | CASSTGAGSQGRLYGYTF | TGTGCCAGCTCCACTGGGGCCGGATCCCAGGGCCGACTCTATGGCTACACCTTC
. | TRBJ2-1 | TRBV24-1 | . | CATSDSPSNEQFF | TGTGCCACCAGTGATTCCCCATCCAATGAGCAGTTCTTC
few | TRBJ1-3 | TRBV6-1 | TRBD1 | CASSKGTVSGNTIYF | TGTGCCAGCAGTAAGGGGACAGTCTCTGGAAACACCATATATTTT
. | TRBJ2-7 | TRBV28 | TRBD1 | CASTLQGQSSYEQYF | TGTGCCAGCACTCTACAGGGACAGTCGTCCTACGAGCAGTACTTC
. | TRBJ1-5 | TRBV18 | . | CASSPYASGVGSNQPQHF | TGTGCCAGCTCACCGTACGCTTCAGGGGTTGGAAGCAATCAGCCCCAGCATTTT
. | TRBJ1-5 | TRBV6-5 | . | CASRQREEQPQHF | TGTGCCAGCAGACAAAGGGAGGAGCAGCCCCAGCATTTT
. | TRBJ2-4 | TRBV20-1 | . | CSASERGQSAKNIQYF | TGCAGTGCTAGTGAGAGGGGACAATCGGCCAAAAACATTCAGTACTTC
. | TRBJ2-4 | TRBV24-1 | TRBD1 | CATYLMGQGNIQYF | TGTGCCACCTACTTGATGGGACAGGGCAACATTCAGTACTTC
. | TRBJ2-1 | TRBV11-2 | TRBD2 | CASSLEALAGNEQFF | TGTGCCAGCAGCTTAGAGGCACTAGCGGGGAATGAGCAGTTCTTC
. | TRBJ1-1 | TRBV7-2 | . | CASSLARPTEAFF | TGTGCCAGCAGCTTAGCGAGGCCGACTGAAGCTTTCTTT
. | TRBJ1-2 | TRBV4-1 | TRBD1 | CASSHPDRGSGYTF | TGCGCCAGCAGCCACCCGGACAGGGGGAGTGGCTACACCTTC
. | TRBJ2-2 | TRBV5-5 | TRBD2 | CASSSAGGPVGELFF | TGTGCCAGCAGCTCAGCGGGAGGGCCCGTCGGGGAGCTGTTTTTT
. | TRBJ1-1 | TRBV12-3/TRBV12-4 | . | CASSPRQNTEAFF | TGTGCCAGCAGTCCAAGACAGAACACTGAAGCTTTCTTT
. | TRBJ2-7 | TRBV14 | . | CASSHTVQSSYEQYF | TGTGCCAGCAGCCACACAGTCCAGAGCTCCTACGAGCAGTACTTC